One and the same sample provided the 30 T cell receptor beta chains below, sequenced in a study of cytomegalovirus exposure and HLA in healthy donors. The PCR employed 60 Vbeta primers together with 13 Jbeta primers. Here immunoSEQ multiplex PCR was the method, and the copy in TCRdb shows in-frame clones only, minus some. The sample carries around 67,000 clones, 75% to 80% recorded once. Sequenced: PBMCs. The origin of the receptors is a man between 18 and 35 years old in good health and CMV-seropositive.

The chain uses TRBV10-3 and TRBJ1-1; D is ambiguous. Germline V gene lookup returns CDR1 ENHRY and CDR2 SYGVKD. The CDR3 spans 12 residues. V was clipped by 8 bases and J by 6 bases, with 13 bases between them. For the CDR3, the DNA is TGTGCCATCGGTAGCGGGATGGCTGAAGCTTTCTTT. Its protein product is CAIGSGMAEAFF.

The rearrangement links TRBV6-1 to TRBJ1-1; possibly TRBD1 for D (6 bases). Per germline, CDR1 MNHNS and CDR2 SASEGT. The CDR3 is 13 residues long. With 6 bases removed from V and 1 base from J, the gap between germline ends came to 9 bases. CDR3 DNA sequence: TGTGCCAGCAGGGACAGTTGGAACACTGAAGCTTTCTTT. Protein: CASRDSWNTEAFF.

Of note for this clone: Compared with germline, one end of the junction differs, possibly owing to a read error. This sequence joins TRBV2 and TRBJ1-4; 7 bases are shared with TRBD1. Looked up from germline, CDR1 is SNHLY and CDR2 is FYNNEI. The CDR3 extends over 13 amino acids. This CDR3 is CACRQGQLEKLFF. CDR3 nucleotides: TGTGCCTGCAGACAGGGCCAATTGGAAAAACTGTTTTTT.

The chain recombines TRBV6-5 with TRBJ2-1, with TRBD2 as a possible D gene (5 bases). The germline V gene has CDR1 MNHEY and CDR2 SVGAGI. The CDR3 runs 14 residues. The V and J ends lost 5 bases and 8 bases respectively, with 16 bases between them. DNA for the CDR3: TGTGCCAGCAGTAATCCCGGGAATGTAGATGAGCAGTTCTTC. The encoded protein is CASSNPGNVDEQFF.

This sequence joins TRBV4-1 and TRBJ1-5; unclear D gene. Germline V gene data show CDR1 as MGHRA and CDR2 as YSYEKL. The length of the CDR3 is 13 residues. Trimming shortened V by 2 bases and J by 4 bases, and 6 bases separated the two germline ends. The chain's CDR3 is CASSQQRNQPQHF. The CDR3 nucleotides read TGCGCCAGCAGCCAACAGCGGAATCAGCCCCAGCATTTT.

The chain has TRBV14 and TRBJ1-1; 7 nucleotides align to TRBD1. The V gene's germline CDR1 is SGHDN and CDR2 FVKESK. J was trimmed by 3 bases and V by 0 bases; bases with no gene match: 1. The CDR3 has 14 residues. The CDR3 spells CASSQDTGDTEAFF. CDR3 nucleotide sequence: TGTGCCAGCAGCCAAGATACAGGGGACACTGAAGCTTTCTTT.

The V call is TRBV6-4, the J call TRBJ2-3, with 11 bases lining up with TRBD2. CDR1 and CDR2 from the germline V gene are MRHNA and SNTAGT. V was pared by 0 bases and J by 4 bases, with 0 bases of the junction left unmatched. The CDR3 contains 15 residues. Here the CDR3 DNA reads TGTGCCAGCAGTGACTCTAGCGGGGGGGCAGATACGCAGTATTTT. Residues: CASSDSSGGADTQYF.

This clone has a handful of counts. The rearrangement uses TRBV6-5 and TRBJ1-5; D might be TRBD1 (6 bases). CDR1 and CDR2 (germline): MNHEY, SVGAGI. Trimming left V 6 bases short and J 2 bases short, with 11 bases between. The CDR3 has 14 amino acids. The CDR3 loop is CASSHREGNQPQHF. The CDR3 DNA reads as TGTGCCAGCAGCCACAGGGAAGGCAATCAGCCCCAGCATTTT.

The V gene is TRBV6-5, the J gene TRBJ1-4, with D uncertain. Germline V gene sequence: CDR1 MNHEY, CDR2 SVGAGI. Trimming took off 2 bases at V and 9 bases at J, with 7 bases between the two ends. The CDR3 length is 12 residues. CDR3 DNA sequence: TGTGCCAGCAGTTACCGCGGGCAAAAACTGTTTTTT. This sequence encodes CASSYRGQKLFF.

The V call is TRBV6-5, the J call TRBJ1-2, with D maybe TRBD1 (6 bases). The germline gives CDR1 MNHEY, CDR2 SVGAGI. V was trimmed by 6 bases and J by 5 bases, leaving 10 bases between them. This CDR3 has 12 amino acids. DNA of the CDR3: TGTGCCAGCAGGGGGGCCTGGTATGGCTACACCTTC. It is translated as CASRGAWYGYTF.

CDR3 sequence (DNA): TGCGCCAGCAGCCTATCGCTCGAGAGGCTCGTCAATGAGCAGTTCTTC. Its protein is CASSLSLERLVNEQFF. V is TRBV4-1 and J is TRBJ2-1; D not resolved. This CDR3 spans 16 amino acids. CDR1 and CDR2 from the germline V gene are MGHRA and YSYEKL. Trimming stripped 4 bases from V and 6 bases from J, with 19 bases between.

The chain employs TRBV30 and TRBJ2-1, with TRBD1 matching over 8 bases. CDR3 size: 13 residues. The V gene's germline CDR1 is GTSNPN and CDR2 SVGIG (reference sequence). CDR3 protein: CAFSGTGYNEQFF. DNA of the CDR3: TGTGCTTTCTCCGGGACAGGTTACAATGAGCAGTTCTTC.

The chain links TRBV5-1 to TRBJ1-2; D might be TRBD1 (5 bases). CDR1 SGHRS and CDR2 YFSETQ come from the germline V gene. The CDR3 is 15 amino acids. Trimming took off 0 bases at V and 0 bases at J, with 9 bases between the two ends. In DNA form, the CDR3 reads TGCGCCAGCAGCTTGGATCAGACAGCTAACTATGGCTACACCTTC. It translates to CASSLDQTANYGYTF.

The J gene is TRBJ1-1, the V gene TRBV29-1; unclear D gene. The CDR3 contains 13 residues. V dropped 8 bases and J dropped 1 base, with 14 bases sitting between them. CDR1 and CDR2 (germline): SQVTM, ANQGSEA. The CDR3 coding sequence is TGCAGCTTTGCAATTTCCCAGAACACTGAAGCTTTCTTT. This codes for CSFAISQNTEAFF.

The chain carries TRBV4-2 and TRBJ2-7; TRBD2 agrees at 7 bases. The CDR3 sequence is 16 residues long. In germline, CDR1 is LGHNA, CDR2 YNFKEQ. Trimming took 2 bases from V and 9 from J; bases not matched to a gene: 16. CDR3 residues: CASSQSGIAGHLGQYF. The CDR3 coding sequence is TGTGCCAGCAGCCAAAGCGGTATAGCGGGCCACCTCGGGCAGTACTTC.

The chain carries TRBV7-6 and TRBJ1-1, with D possibly TRBD1 on 6 matching bases. The CDR3 has 14 residues. Between the trimmed V and J ends, which lost 5 bases and 6 bases, there was a span of 16 bases. Per germline, CDR1 SGHVS and CDR2 FNYEAQ. The CDR3 DNA follows: TGTGCCAGCAGCCTAGGGGGGGGATTGGCTGAAGCTTTCTTT. It translates to CASSLGGGLAEAFF.

This chain uses TRBV2 with TRBJ1-4, with D tentatively TRBD1 (6 bases). Germline lookup yields CDR1 SNHLY and CDR2 FYNNEI. This CDR3 is built from 17 residues. The germline V and J ends were trimmed by 8 bases and 5 bases, with 24 bases remaining between them. DNA of the CDR3: TGTGCCAGCGACACCCTGGAGGGGGGGGCGCAGAATGAAAAACTGTTTTTT. It specifies CASDTLEGGAQNEKLFF.

Concerning this clone itself: The sample has other DNA sequences that encode this CDR3 too. J is TRBJ1-1 and V is TRBV7-9, with TRBD1 as a possible D gene (6 bases). V dropped 3 bases and J dropped 0 bases, with 8 bases sitting between them. The V gene's germline CDR1 is SEHNR and CDR2 FQNEAQ (reference sequence). This CDR3 spans 14 amino acids. The CDR3 nucleotides are TGTGCCAGCAGCTTGCAGGGGATGAACACTGAAGCTTTCTTT. The encoded protein is CASSLQGMNTEAFF.

This clone has only a few counts. The V gene is TRBV2, the J gene TRBJ1-4; D gene uncertain. Germline CDR1 SNHLY, CDR2 FYNNEI. The CDR3 spans 15 residues. The V and J ends lost 6 bases and 0 bases respectively, with 11 bases between them. CDR3 sequence reads: CASSGWATTNEKLFF. The CDR3, as DNA: TGTGCCAGCAGCGGTTGGGCTACAACTAATGAAAAACTGTTTTTT.

The rearrangement uses TRBV30 and TRBJ1-1; unclear D gene. Trimming cost V 2 bases and J 0 bases, with 10 bases left between them. Germline CDR1 GTSNPN, CDR2 SVGIG (reference sequence). This CDR3 is built from 14 residues. Written as DNA, the CDR3 is TGTGCCTGGAGTATGGAGACGATGAACACTGAAGCTTTCTTT. This translates into CAWSMETMNTEAFF.

V is TRBV4-1 and J is TRBJ1-5; D uncertain. The germline CDR1 and CDR2 sequences are MGHRA and YSYEKL. The CDR3 is 15 amino acids. Trimming removed 0 bases from V and 1 base from J, with 7 bases in between. The CDR3 nucleotides are TGCGCCAGCAGCCAAGATGCGCCCAGCAATCAGCCCCAGCATTTT. This codes for CASSQDAPSNQPQHF.

The chain carries TRBV25-1 and TRBJ1-2; weak D call: TRBD1 (6 bases). Trimming shortened V by 6 bases and J by 2 bases, and 16 bases separated the two germline ends. This CDR3 comprises 15 residues. The V gene's germline CDR1 is MGHDK and CDR2 SYGVNS. CDR3 sequence: CASSSGGAQNYGYTF. The CDR3 DNA reads TGTGCCAGCAGCTCTGGGGGGGCGCAAAACTATGGCTACACCTTC.

This clone has just a few counts. The chain joins TRBV5-6 to TRBJ2-1; TRBD2 might be the D (6 bases). Trimming pared 4 bases from V and 0 bases from J, leaving 17 bases between. CDR1 is SGHDT, CDR2 YYEEEE, per germline. The CDR3 contains 17 residues. The CDR3 DNA reads as TGTGCCAGCAGCCCCCCCGGGGACTCGGCCTCCTACAATGAGCAGTTCTTC. Protein product: CASSPPGDSASYNEQFF.

The gene calls are TRBV6-5 and TRBJ1-1; D might be TRBD1 (6 bases). CDR1 and CDR2 from the germline V gene are MNHEY and SVGAGI. Deletions cut 6 bases from V and 7 bases from J, with 12 bases between. This CDR3 has 12 residues. This chain's CDR3 is CASRGVGGEAFF. The CDR3 DNA is TGTGCCAGCAGGGGGGTAGGGGGTGAAGCTTTCTTT.

The chain combines TRBV5-6 with TRBJ1-2; the D gene is possibly TRBD1 (6 bases). V lost 3 bases and J 8 bases, leaving 17 bases between the germline ends. The CDR3 is 14 residues long. The V gene's germline CDR1 is SGHDT and CDR2 YYEEEE. CDR3 bases: TGTGCCAGCAGCTCGCCCGGGACACCTCGAGGCTACACCTTC. This sequence encodes CASSSPGTPRGYTF.

This rearrangement joins TRBV30 to TRBJ2-3; the match to TRBD2 covers 16 bases. V gave up 3 bases and J gave up 6 bases; unmatched junction bases: 6. CDR3 length: 16 amino acids. CDR1 and CDR2 from the germline V gene are GTSNPN and SVGIG (reference sequence). The CDR3 nucleotides are TGTGCCTGGAGCGGGACTAGCGGGAGGGCCGTGGATACGCAGTATTTT. It translates to CAWSGTSGRAVDTQYF.

V gene TRBV9 combines with J gene TRBJ2-7; possibly TRBD1 for D (6 bases). Germline V lookup: CDR1 SGDLS, CDR2 YYNGEE. The CDR3 has 14 residues. Trimming took off 4 bases at V and 1 base at J, with 12 bases between the two ends. The CDR3 sequence is CASSPGTSSYEQYF. The CDR3 DNA reads TGTGCCAGCAGCCCCGGGACAAGTTCCTACGAGCAGTACTTC.

The rearrangement uses TRBV6-6 and TRBJ1-1; TRBD1 might be the D (5 bases). Germline V lookup: CDR1 MNHNY, CDR2 SVGAGI (reference sequence). Trimming left V 5 bases short and J 4 bases short, with 11 bases between. The CDR3 has 13 amino acids. The CDR3 bases are TGTGCCAGCAGTCAAACAGGTATCACTGAAGCTTTCTTT. Residues: CASSQTGITEAFF.

The genes are TRBV9 and TRBJ2-3; 7 bases map to TRBD2. Trimming at V came to 2 bases and at J to 4 bases, leaving 16 bases not matched to a gene. Germline V gives CDR1 SGDLS, CDR2 YYNGEE. The CDR3 totals 18 residues. CDR3 residues: CASSVYSWGGSGPDTQYF. CDR3 nucleotides: TGTGCCAGCAGCGTCTACTCGTGGGGGGGTTCTGGTCCAGATACGCAGTATTTT.

The rearrangement joins TRBV6-5 to TRBJ2-5; D call uncertain. Germline V lookup: CDR1 MNHEY, CDR2 SVGAGI. Trimming stripped 4 bases from V and 3 bases from J, with 12 bases between. This CDR3 region has 14 residues. The CDR3 DNA sequence: TGTGCCAGCAGTTCCCTCGTTGCGGAAGAGACCCAGTACTTC. It specifies CASSSLVAEETQYF.